This section outlines one TCR beta chain sequence together with its context. What it recognizes is unknown. The CDR3 end is not reached by the read, which stops 3 residues before it; the germline J gene fills it in. Germline V CDR1 and CDR2: LNHDA, SQIVND (reference sequence). The CDR3 totals 14 residues. The data were taken from a study of T cells in women clearing cervical HPV infection. Study-level information: No precancer developed; the control's incident HPV16 infection cleared within 12 months.

General study results and limits: Combining TCR richness with V gene abundances gave roughly 0.8 AUC.

MY09/MY11 PCR detected cervical HPV DNA; dot-blot assigned genotypes. TCRdb keeps only in-frame clones here, not all; method: immunoSEQ multiplex PCR. This table holds more than 20,000 clones. This receptor was identified in a woman between 18 and 70 years old with a cervical HPV16 infection that either progressed to CIN3+ or cleared (not recorded which). Sample: blood buffy coat. V gene TRBV19 combines with J gene TRBJ1-2; D gene uncertain. This CDR3 is CASSIDGLQDTYTF. The part of the CDR3 DNA that was read is TGTGCCAGTAGTATAGATGGACTCCAGGATACC.